The next 3 T cell receptor beta chains were all read from a single sample in a study of a mutant IDH1 vaccine in newly diagnosed glioma. Their antigen targets remain unknown. Time point reported: week 47, end of study. In the vaccine, a single dose held 300 ug of the mutant IDH1 20-mer peptide, along with topical imiquimod. Some clones are missing from TCRdb's copy, which holds only in-frame ones; the method was immunoSEQ multiplex PCR. This repertoire shows just over 60,000 clones, roughly four fifths found once; its top ten account for 3.8%. Sequencing was performed on PBMCs, taken from a glioma patient whose treatment included an IDH1 peptide vaccine. The receptor source for this set is a man aged 25 to 45 with glioma.

The V gene is TRBV18, the J gene TRBJ1-5; a weak D match, TRBD1 (5 bases). This CDR3 has 16 amino acids. V was pared by 0 bases and J by 3 bases, with 12 bases between. In germline, CDR1 is KGHSH, CDR2 LQKENI. CDR3 DNA sequence: TGTGCCAGCTCACCACCGTGGGGGATCGTCAATCAGCCCCAGCATTTT. This encodes CASSPPWGIVNQPQHF.

CDR3 nucleotides: TGTGCCAGCAGAGCAGGGGGGGCGAGCAATCAGCCCCAGCATTTT. Its translation is CASRAGGASNQPQHF. The chain joins TRBV6-1 to TRBJ1-5, with 7 bases lining up with TRBD1. Trimming at V came to 6 bases and at J to 1 base, leaving 6 bases not matched to a gene. Germline values: CDR1 MNHNS, CDR2 SASEGT. CDR3 size: 15 residues.

V usage is TRBV5-1 and J usage is TRBJ1-1; maybe TRBD1 (6 bases). The CDR3 has 15 amino acids. V dropped 7 bases and J dropped 1 base, with 17 bases sitting between them. Germline V lookup: CDR1 SGHRS, CDR2 YFSETQ. The DNA of the CDR3 is TGCGCCAGCGTTAACTGGGGGGCGGGGAACACTGAAGCTTTCTTT. This encodes CASVNWGAGNTEAFF. The full variable domain, completed using reference TRBV5-1 and TRBJ1-1, is KAGVTQTPRYLIKTRGQQVTLSCSPISGHRSVSWYQQTPGQGLQFLFEYFSETQRNKGNFPGRFSGRQFSNSRSEMNVSTLELGDSALYLCASVNWGAGNTEAFFGQGTRLTVV.